This TCR beta chain was recorded in a study of cytomegalovirus exposure and HLA in healthy donors. Points from the study as a whole: It was confirmed in vitro that a few of the CMV-associated chains were specific for CMV antigens. It was reportedly the case that the classifier diagnosed cytomegalovirus status with high specificity and sensitivity.

Comments on this clone: Its antigen remains unknown.

TCRdb keeps only in-frame clones here, not all; method: immunoSEQ multiplex PCR. The data contain about 180,000 clones, around nine tenths of them seen just once; the ten biggest clones take up roughly 1.4%. CDR1 is SEHNR, CDR2 FQNEAQ, per germline (reference sequence). This CDR3 has 17 residues. The V gene end was trimmed by 2 bases and the J gene end by 6 bases; junction bases not matched to a gene: 12. The sequence was obtained from a woman younger than 45 in good health and CMV-seronegative. The chain has TRBV7-9 and TRBJ2-2; 7 nucleotides align to TRBD1. The sequenced sample was PBMCs. The CDR3 region has the DNA TGTGCCAGCAGCTTACCCCTAGTACAGGGGATCGCCGGGGAGCTGTTTTTT. Amino acid sequence: CASSLPLVQGIAGELFF.